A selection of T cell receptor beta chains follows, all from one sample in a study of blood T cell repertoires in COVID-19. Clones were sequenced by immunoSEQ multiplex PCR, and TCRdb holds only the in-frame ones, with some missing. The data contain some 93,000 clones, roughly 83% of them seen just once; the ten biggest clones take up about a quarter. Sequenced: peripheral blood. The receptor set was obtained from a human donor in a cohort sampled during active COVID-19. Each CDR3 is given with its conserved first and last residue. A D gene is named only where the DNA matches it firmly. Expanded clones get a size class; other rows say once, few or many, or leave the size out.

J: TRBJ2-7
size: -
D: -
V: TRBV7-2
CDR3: CASSLQEGLGEQYF
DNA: TGTGCCAGCAGCTTACAAGAGGGTTTAGGCGAGCAGTACTTC

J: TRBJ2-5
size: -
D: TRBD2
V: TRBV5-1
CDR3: CASSGSFSGRAETQYF
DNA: TGCGCCAGCAGCGGGAGTTTTAGCGGGAGGGCGGAGACCCAGTACTTC

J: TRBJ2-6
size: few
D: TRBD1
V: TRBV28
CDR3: CASNMGQAGANVLTF
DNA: TGTGCCAGCAACATGGGACAGGCTGGGGCCAACGTCCTGACTTTC

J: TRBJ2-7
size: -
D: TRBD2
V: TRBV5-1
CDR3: CASTRTSGTYEQYF
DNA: TGCGCCAGCACCAGGACTAGCGGGACCTACGAGCAGTACTTC

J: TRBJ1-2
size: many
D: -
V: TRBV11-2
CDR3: CASSFRSGYTF
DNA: TGTGCCAGCAGCTTTCGTTCGGGGTACACCTTC

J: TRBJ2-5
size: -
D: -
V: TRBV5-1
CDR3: CASSLDLGQQETQYF
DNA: TGCGCCAGCAGCTTGGATCTTGGTCAGCAAGAGACCCAGTACTTC

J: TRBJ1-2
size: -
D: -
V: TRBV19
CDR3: CASSIYVEGGYGYTF
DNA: TGTGCCAGTAGTATTTATGTTGAGGGCGGCTATGGCTACACCTTC

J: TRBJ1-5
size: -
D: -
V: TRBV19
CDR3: CASSIRVHQPQHF
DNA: TGTGCCAGTAGTATCAGGGTCCATCAGCCCCAGCATTTT

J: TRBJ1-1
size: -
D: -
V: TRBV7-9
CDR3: CASSANRDGTEAFF
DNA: TGTGCCAGCAGCGCCAACAGGGATGGCACTGAAGCTTTCTTT

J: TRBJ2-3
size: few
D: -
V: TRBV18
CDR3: CASSPPGDWSTDTQYF
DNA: TGTGCCAGCTCACCACCTGGGGACTGGAGCACAGATACGCAGTATTTT

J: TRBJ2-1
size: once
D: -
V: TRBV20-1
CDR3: CSASGQGSYNEQFF
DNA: TGCAGTGCTAGTGGGCAGGGCTCCTACAATGAGCAGTTCTTC

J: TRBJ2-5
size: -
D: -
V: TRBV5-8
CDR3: CASSLDQGIAYF
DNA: TGTGCCAGCAGCTTGGACCAGGGAATAGCGTACTTC

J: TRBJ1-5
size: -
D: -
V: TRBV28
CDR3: CASSPARRGISNQPQHF
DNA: TGTGCCAGCAGTCCAGCCAGACGCGGGATCAGCAATCAGCCCCAGCATTTT

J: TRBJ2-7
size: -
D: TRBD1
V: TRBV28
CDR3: CASSSHRTGQGTVGEQYF
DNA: TGTGCCAGCAGTTCCCACCGAACGGGACAGGGTACCGTTGGGGAGCAGTACTTC

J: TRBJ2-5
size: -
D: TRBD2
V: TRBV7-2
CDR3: CASSLGGSGDGETQYF
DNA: TGTGCCAGCAGCTTAGGGGGAAGCGGGGACGGGGAGACCCAGTACTTC

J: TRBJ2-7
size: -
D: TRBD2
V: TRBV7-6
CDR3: CASSFGRNSYEQYF
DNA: TGTGCCAGCAGCTTCGGGAGGAACTCCTACGAGCAGTACTTC

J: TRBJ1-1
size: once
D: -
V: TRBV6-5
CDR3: CASSSKSPLNTEAFF
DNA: TGTGCCAGCAGTTCTAAGAGTCCACTGAACACTGAAGCTTTCTTT

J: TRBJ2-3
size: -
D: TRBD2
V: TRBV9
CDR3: CASSVESPTSYSTDTQYF
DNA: TGTGCCAGCAGCGTAGAATCGCCGACTAGCTATAGCACAGATACGCAGTATTTT

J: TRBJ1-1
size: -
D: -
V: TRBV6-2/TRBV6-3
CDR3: CASSPTDRLGAEAFF
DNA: TGTGCCAGCAGCCCGACCGACAGATTAGGGGCTGAAGCTTTCTTT

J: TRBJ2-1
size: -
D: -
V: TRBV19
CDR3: CASSIDRGLEGSEQFF
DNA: TGTGCCAGTAGTATAGATAGGGGTTTGGAGGGGAGTGAGCAGTTCTTC

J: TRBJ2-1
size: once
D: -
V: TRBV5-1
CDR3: CASNSIPQAYNEQFF
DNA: TGCGCCAGCAACTCGATACCCCAAGCCTACAATGAGCAGTTCTTC

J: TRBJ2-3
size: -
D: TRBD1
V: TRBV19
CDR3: CASSVQGVVADTQYF
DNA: TGTGCCAGTAGTGTGCAGGGGGTAGTGGCAGATACGCAGTATTTT

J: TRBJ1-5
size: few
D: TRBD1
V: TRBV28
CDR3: CASTSGRGRGNQPQHF
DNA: TGTGCCAGCACCTCCGGGAGGGGGCGAGGCAATCAGCCCCAGCATTTT

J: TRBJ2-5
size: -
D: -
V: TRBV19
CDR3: CASSMNSFQETQYF
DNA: TGTGCCAGTAGTATGAACTCCTTCCAAGAGACCCAGTACTTC

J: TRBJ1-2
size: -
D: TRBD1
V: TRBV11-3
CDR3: CASSLGQGLLWHTF
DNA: TGTGCCAGCAGCTTAGGACAGGGGCTACTATGGCACACCTTC

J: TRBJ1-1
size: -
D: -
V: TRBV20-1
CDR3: CSAGQREAFF
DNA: TGCAGTGCAGGACAGAGAGAAGCTTTCTTT

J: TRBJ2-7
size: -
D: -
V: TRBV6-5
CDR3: CASSYGHASEQYF
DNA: TGTGCCAGCAGTTACGGACACGCTAGCGAGCAGTACTTC

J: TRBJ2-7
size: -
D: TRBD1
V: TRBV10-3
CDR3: CAISEGRGSEQYF
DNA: TGTGCCATCAGTGAGGGCAGGGGGTCCGAGCAGTACTTC

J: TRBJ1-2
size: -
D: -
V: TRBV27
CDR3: CASSPTPFGGNNYGYTF
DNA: TGTGCCAGCAGTCCGACCCCATTCGGCGGAAATAACTATGGCTACACCTTC

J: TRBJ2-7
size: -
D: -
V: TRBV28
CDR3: CASLGTPKNEQYF
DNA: TGTGCCAGCTTGGGGACACCAAAGAACGAGCAGTACTTC

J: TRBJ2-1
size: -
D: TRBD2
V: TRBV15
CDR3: CATSRDSSGRDTLQFF
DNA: TGTGCCACCAGCAGGGACTCTAGCGGGAGGGATACGTTGCAGTTCTTC

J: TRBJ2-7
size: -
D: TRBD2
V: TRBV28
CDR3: CASSSLASGRAYEQYF
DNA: TGTGCCAGCAGTTCCCTGGCTAGCGGGAGGGCCTACGAGCAGTACTTC

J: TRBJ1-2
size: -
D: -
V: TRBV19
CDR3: CASSARAGSLYGYTF
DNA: TGTGCCAGTAGTGCCCGGGCAGGGTCCCTCTATGGCTACACCTTC

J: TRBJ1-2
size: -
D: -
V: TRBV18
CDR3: CASSPLGDDGYTF
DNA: TGTGCCAGCTCACCACTTGGAGATGATGGCTACACCTTC

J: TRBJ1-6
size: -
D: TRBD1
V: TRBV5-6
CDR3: CASSFRDRGYSPLHF
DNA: TGTGCCAGCAGCTTCAGGGACAGGGGATATTCACCCCTCCACTTT

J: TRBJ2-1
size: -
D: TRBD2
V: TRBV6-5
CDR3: CASRLAGALYNEQFF
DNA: TGTGCCAGCAGGCTGGCGGGAGCCCTCTACAATGAGCAGTTCTTC

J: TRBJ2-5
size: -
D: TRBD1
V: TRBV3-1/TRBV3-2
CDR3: CASSPLTGGLGTQYF
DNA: TGTGCCAGCAGCCCGCTGACAGGGGGTTTGGGGACCCAGTACTTC

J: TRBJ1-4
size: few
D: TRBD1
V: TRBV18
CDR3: CASSPDRGSTNEKLFF
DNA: TGTGCCAGCTCACCCGACAGGGGTTCGACTAATGAAAAACTGTTTTTT

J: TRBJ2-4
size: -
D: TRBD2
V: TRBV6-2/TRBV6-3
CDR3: CASSYGALRERAKNIQYF
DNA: TGTGCCAGCAGTTACGGGGCTTTGCGGGAGAGGGCCAAAAACATTCAGTACTTC

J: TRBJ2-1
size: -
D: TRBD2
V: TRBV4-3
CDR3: CASSPFSGGQFF
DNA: TGCGCCAGCAGCCCCTTTTCGGGGGGGCAGTTCTTC

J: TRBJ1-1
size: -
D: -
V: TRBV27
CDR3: CASSFQDRNTEAFF
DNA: TGTGCCAGCAGTTTCCAAGACAGGAACACTGAAGCTTTCTTT

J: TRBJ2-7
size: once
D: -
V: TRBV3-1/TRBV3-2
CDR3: CASSQGARPGYF
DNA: TGTGCCAGCAGCCAAGGGGCAAGACCCGGTTACTTC

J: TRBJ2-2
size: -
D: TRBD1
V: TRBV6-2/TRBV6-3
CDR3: CASSYPTGDRPGELFF
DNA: TGTGCCAGCAGTTACCCGACAGGGGATCGGCCCGGGGAGCTGTTTTTT

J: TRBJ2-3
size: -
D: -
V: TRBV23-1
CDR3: CASSHGGDRGRGTDTQYF
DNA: TGCGCCAGCAGTCATGGGGGCGATAGGGGAAGGGGCACAGATACGCAGTATTTT

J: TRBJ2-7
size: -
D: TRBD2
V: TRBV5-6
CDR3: CASSIGLAAYEQYF
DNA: TGTGCCAGCAGCATAGGACTAGCGGCGTACGAGCAGTACTTC

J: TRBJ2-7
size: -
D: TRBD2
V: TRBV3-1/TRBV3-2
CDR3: CASSQEPAGGVEQYF
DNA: TGTGCCAGCAGCCAAGAACCAGCGGGAGGAGTCGAGCAGTACTTC

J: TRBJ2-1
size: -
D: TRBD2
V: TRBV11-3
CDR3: CASSLGGSGRAGNEQFF
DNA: TGTGCCAGCAGCTTAGGTGGGAGCGGGAGGGCGGGCAATGAGCAGTTCTTC

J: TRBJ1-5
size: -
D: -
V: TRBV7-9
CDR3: CASSLGGSRMPQHF
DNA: TGTGCCAGCAGCTTAGGGGGCAGCCGTATGCCCCAGCATTTT

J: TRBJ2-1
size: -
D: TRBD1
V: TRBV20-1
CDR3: CSASRGQGVNEQFF
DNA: TGCAGTGCTAGTAGGGGACAGGGGGTCAATGAGCAGTTCTTC

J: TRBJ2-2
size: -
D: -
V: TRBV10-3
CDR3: CAISALEGAGGELFF
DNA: TGTGCCATCAGCGCCTTGGAGGGGGCTGGCGGGGAGCTGTTTTTT

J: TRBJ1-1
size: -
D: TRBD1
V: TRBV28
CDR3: CASPKRLGQENTEAFF
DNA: TGTGCCAGCCCGAAAAGACTGGGACAGGAGAACACTGAAGCTTTCTTT

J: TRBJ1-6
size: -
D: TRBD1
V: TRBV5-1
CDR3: CASSLGQGNSPLHF
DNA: TGCGCCAGCAGCTTGGGACAGGGTAATTCACCCCTCCACTTT

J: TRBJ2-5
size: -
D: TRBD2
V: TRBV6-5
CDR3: CASSYGLAEQETQYF
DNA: TGTGCCAGCAGTTACGGGCTAGCGGAACAAGAGACCCAGTACTTC

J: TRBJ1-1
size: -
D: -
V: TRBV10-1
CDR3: CASGMDNGSCPEAFF
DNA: TGCGCCAGCGGGATGGACAACGGGTCGTGTCCTGAAGCTTTCTTT

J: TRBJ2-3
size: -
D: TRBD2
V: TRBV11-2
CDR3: CASAWGGDTQYF
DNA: TGTGCCAGCGCTTGGGGGGGGGATACGCAGTATTTT

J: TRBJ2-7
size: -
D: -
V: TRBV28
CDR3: CASSLRPYEQYF
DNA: TGTGCCAGCAGTTTGCGGCCCTACGAGCAGTACTTC

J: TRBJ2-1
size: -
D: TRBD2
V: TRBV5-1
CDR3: CASSSGSGSIGEQFF
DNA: TGCGCCAGCAGCTCGGGTAGCGGGAGTATCGGTGAGCAGTTCTTC

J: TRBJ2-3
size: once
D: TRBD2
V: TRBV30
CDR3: CAWGGTSGRPDTQYF
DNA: TGTGCCTGGGGAGGGACTAGCGGGAGGCCAGATACGCAGTATTTT